This TCR beta chain stems from a study of OX40 agonist ivuxolimab in advanced cancers. Study-level background: It was permissible to have had prior anti-PD-1, anti-PD-L1 or anti-CTLA-4 therapy, and approximately 40% had some.

After removal of 5 bases from V and 0 bases from J, the junction contained 5 bases not matched to a gene. CDR3 length: 16 residues. Germline values: CDR1 LNHNV, CDR2 YYDKDF (reference sequence). Libraries were prepared by immunoSEQ multiplex PCR; TCRdb keeps only in-frame clonotypes and omits some of them. The table records about 49,000 clones, about four fifths of them present only once. The starting material was CD4+ or CD8+ T cells sorted from blood, obtained in a trial of the OX40 agonist ivuxolimab. This TCR was sampled from an adult with an advanced solid tumor such as melanoma, head and neck, liver or kidney cancer. The rearrangement links TRBV15 to TRBJ2-1; 9 bases map to TRBD2. CDR3: CATSEAGGSSYNEQFF. The CDR3 bases are TGTGCCACCAGCGAGGCGGGAGGGTCCTCCTACAATGAGCAGTTCTTC. The full variable domain, its missing parts supplied by reference TRBV15 and TRBJ2-1, is DAMVIQNPRYQVTQFGKPVTLSCSQTLNHNVMYWYQQKSSQAPKLLFHYYDKDFNNEADTPDNFQSRRPNTSFCFLDIRSPGLGDTAMYLCATSEAGGSSYNEQFFGPGTRLTVL.